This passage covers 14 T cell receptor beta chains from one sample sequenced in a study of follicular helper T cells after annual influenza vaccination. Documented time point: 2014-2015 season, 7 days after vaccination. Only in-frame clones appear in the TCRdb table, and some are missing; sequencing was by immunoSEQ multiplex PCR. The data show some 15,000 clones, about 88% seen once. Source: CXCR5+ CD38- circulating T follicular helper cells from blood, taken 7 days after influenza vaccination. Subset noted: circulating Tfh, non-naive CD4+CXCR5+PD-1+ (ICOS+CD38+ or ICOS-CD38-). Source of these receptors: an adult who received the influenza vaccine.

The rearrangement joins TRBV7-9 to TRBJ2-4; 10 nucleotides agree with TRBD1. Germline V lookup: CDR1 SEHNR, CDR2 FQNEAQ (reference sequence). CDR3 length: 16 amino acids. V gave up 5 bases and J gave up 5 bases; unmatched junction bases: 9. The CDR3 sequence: CASSGLGQGIENIQYF. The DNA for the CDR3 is TGTGCCAGCAGCGGTTTGGGACAGGGGATTGAAAACATTCAGTACTTC.

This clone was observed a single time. CDR3 sequence reads: CASSSTGIKTGGSGYTF. The CDR3 DNA sequence: TGTGCCAGCAGCTCAACAGGCATAAAAACAGGGGGAAGCGGCTACACCTTC. The V gene is TRBV7-2, the J gene TRBJ1-2; TRBD1 matches 8 bases. The CDR3 spans 17 residues. V lost 4 bases, J lost 8 bases, and 18 bases stayed unmatched. Germline assignment: CDR1 SGHTA and CDR2 FQGNSA.

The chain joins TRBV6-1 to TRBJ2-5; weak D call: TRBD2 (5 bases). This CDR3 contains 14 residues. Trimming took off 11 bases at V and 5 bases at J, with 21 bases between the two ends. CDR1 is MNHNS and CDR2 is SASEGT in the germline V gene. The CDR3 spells CAARDLGVTETQYF. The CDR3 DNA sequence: TGTGCCGCCAGAGATCTGGGAGTTACCGAGACCCAGTACTTC.

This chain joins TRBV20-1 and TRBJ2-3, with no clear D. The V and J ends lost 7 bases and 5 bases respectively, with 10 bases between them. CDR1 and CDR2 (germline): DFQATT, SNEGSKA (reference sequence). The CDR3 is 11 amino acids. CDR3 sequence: CSGQVEDTQYF. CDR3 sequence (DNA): TGCAGTGGGCAGGTTGAAGATACGCAGTATTTT.

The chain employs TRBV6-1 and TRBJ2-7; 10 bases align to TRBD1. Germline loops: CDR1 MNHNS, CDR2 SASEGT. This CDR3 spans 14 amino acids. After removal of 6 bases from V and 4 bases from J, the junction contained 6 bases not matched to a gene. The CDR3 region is CASRAGQGRYEQYF. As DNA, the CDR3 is TGTGCCAGCAGAGCGGGACAGGGGAGATACGAGCAGTACTTC.

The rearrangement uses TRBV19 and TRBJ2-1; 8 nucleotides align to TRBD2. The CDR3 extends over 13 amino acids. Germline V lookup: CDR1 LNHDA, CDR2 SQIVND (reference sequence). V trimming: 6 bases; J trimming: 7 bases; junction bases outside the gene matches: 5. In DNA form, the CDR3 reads TGTGCCAGTAGGCGAAGCGGGAGTAATGAGCAGTTCTTC. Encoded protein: CASRRSGSNEQFF.

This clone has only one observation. The CDR3 bases are TGTGCCAGCAGCTTGGCGGGGGGAGGTCGGACCGGGGAGCTGTTTTTT. As protein: CASSLAGGGRTGELFF. The chain combines TRBV5-5 with TRBJ2-2; 7 bases agree with TRBD2. Unmatched junction bases numbered 7, after V lost 0 bases and J lost 5 bases. Looked up from germline, CDR1 is SGHKS and CDR2 is YYEKEE (reference sequence). CDR3 length: 16 residues.

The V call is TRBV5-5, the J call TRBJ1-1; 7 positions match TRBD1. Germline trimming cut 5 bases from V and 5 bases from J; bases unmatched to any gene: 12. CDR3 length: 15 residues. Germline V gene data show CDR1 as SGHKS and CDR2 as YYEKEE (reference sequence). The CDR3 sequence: CASRPTGEGGTEAFF. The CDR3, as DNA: TGTGCCAGCAGGCCCACAGGGGAAGGGGGGACTGAAGCTTTCTTT.

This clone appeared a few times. CDR3 protein: CASSVPGGGHNEQFF. The CDR3 nucleotides read TGTGCCAGCAGCGTACCAGGGGGCGGGCACAATGAGCAGTTCTTC. The V and J genes are TRBV9 and TRBJ2-1; 8 bases are a match to TRBD1. V dropped 1 base and J dropped 5; count of bases not matched to a gene: 5. CDR1 is SGDLS, CDR2 YYNGEE, per germline. The CDR3 is 15 residues long. The variable domain in full, completed from reference TRBV9 and TRBJ2-1, reads DSGVTQTPKHLITATGQRVTLRCSPRSGDLSVYWYQQSLDQGLQFLIQYYNGEERAKGNILERFSAQQFPDLHSELNLSSLELGDSALYFCASSVPGGGHNEQFFGPGTRLTVL.

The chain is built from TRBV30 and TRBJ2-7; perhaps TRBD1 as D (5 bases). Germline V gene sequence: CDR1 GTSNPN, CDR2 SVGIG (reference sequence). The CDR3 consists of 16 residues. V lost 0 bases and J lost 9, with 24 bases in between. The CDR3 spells CAWSVLSRTGQIVQYF. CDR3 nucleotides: TGTGCCTGGAGTGTATTAAGTAGAACAGGCCAGATAGTGCAGTACTTC. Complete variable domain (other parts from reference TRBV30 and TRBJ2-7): SQTIHQWPATLVQPVGSPLSLECTVEGTSNPNLYWYRQAAGRGLQLLFYSVGIGQISSEVPQNLSASRPQDRQFILSSKKLLLSDSGFYLCAWSVLSRTGQIVQYFGPGTRLTVT.

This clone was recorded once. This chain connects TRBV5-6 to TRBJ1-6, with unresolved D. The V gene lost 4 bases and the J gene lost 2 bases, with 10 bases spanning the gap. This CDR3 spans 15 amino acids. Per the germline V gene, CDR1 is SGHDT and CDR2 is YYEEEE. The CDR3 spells CASSGGLTYNSPLHF. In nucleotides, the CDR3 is TGTGCCAGCAGCGGAGGTCTAACCTATAATTCACCCCTCCACTTT.

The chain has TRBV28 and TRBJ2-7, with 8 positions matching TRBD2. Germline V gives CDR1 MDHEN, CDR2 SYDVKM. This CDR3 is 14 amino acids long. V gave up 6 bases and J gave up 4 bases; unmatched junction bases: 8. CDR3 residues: CASSPSGTRYEQYF. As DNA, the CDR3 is TGTGCCAGCAGCCCGTCCGGGACTAGGTACGAGCAGTACTTC.

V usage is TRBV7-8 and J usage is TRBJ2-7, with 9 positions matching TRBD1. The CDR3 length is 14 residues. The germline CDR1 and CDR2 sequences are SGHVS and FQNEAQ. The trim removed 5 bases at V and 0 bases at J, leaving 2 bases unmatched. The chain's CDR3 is CASSRQGVSYEQYF. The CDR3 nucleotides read TGTGCCAGCAGCAGACAGGGGGTCTCCTACGAGCAGTACTTC.

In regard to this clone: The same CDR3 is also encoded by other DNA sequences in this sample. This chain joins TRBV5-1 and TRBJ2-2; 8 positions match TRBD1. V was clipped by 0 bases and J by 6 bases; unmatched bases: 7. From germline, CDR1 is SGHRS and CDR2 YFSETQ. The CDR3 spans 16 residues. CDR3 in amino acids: CASSLDGQGSSGELFF. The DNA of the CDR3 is TGCGCCAGCAGCTTGGATGGACAGGGTAGTTCCGGGGAGCTGTTTTTT.